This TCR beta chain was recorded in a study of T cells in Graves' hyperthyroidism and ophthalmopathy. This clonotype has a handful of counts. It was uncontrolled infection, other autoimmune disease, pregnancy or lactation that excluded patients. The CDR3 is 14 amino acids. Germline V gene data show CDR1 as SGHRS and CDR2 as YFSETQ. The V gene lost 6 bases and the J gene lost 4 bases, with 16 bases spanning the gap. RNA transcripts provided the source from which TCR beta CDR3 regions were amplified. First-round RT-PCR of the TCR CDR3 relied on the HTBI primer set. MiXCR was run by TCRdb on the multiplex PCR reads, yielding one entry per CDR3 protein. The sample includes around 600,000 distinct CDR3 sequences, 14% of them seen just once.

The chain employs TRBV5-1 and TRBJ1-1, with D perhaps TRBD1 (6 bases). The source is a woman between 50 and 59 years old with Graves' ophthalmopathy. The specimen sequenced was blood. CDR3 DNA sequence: TGCGCCAGCAAGGGGGGGGGGATTGGCACTGAAGCTTTCTTT. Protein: CASKGGGIGTEAFF. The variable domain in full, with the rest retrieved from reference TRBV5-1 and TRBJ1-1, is KAGVTQTPRYLIKTRGQQVTLSCSPISGHRSVSWYQQTPGQGLQFLFEYFSETQRNKGNFPGRFSGRQFSNSRSEMNVSTLELGDSALYLCASKGGGIGTEAFFGQGTRLTVV.